This T cell receptor beta chain originates from a study of blood T cell repertoires in COVID-19. Study overall: Whether acute or convalescent, the COVID-19 samples came from the United States, Italy and Spain. Sources were T cells, B-cell-depleted T cells, or PBMCs; the material itself was cDNA or gDNA.

Authors' data handling: Amplification of reference gene primers provided the estimated nucleated cell counts. Generated by immunoSEQ multiplex PCR, the TCRdb table keeps only in-frame clones and is missing some. Clone size and the V and J calls come from that table; the DNA yielded D and trimming. The sample includes approximately 200,000 clones, about 88% of them seen just once. Between the trimmed V and J ends, which lost 4 bases and 4 bases, there was a span of 16 bases. Germline values: CDR1 MDHEN, CDR2 SYDVKM. The CDR3 runs to 16 residues. The clonotype originates from a man between 40 and 49 years old with active or convalescent COVID-19. The specimen was peripheral blood. The rearrangement joins TRBV28 to TRBJ1-4, with D possibly being TRBD1 (5 bases). CDR3 DNA: TGTGCCAGCAGTTCCGGGGGAAGGGCTCTTAATGAAAAACTGTTTTTT. Its translation: CASSSGGRALNEKLFF.